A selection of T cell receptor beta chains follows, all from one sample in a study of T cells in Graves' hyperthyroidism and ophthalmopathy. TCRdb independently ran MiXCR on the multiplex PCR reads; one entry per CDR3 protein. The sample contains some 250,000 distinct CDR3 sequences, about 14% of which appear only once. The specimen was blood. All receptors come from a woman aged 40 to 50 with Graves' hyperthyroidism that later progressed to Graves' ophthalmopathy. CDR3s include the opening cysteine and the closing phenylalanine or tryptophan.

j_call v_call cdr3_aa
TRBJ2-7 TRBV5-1 CASSFAGFEQYF
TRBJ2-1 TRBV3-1 CASSQDLGGSANEQFF
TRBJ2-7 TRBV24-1 CATSGMGNLSYEQYF
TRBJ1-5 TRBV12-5 CASGLPRSRTDQPQHF
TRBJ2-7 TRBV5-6 CASSSTGRYEQYF
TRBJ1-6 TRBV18 CASSRQDNSPLHF
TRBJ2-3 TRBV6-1 CASSEIIAGSTDTQYF
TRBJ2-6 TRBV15 CATSRQPAGSGANVLTF
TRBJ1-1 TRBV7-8 CASSQARNTEAFF
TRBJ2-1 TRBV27 CASSSGTSGNNEQFF
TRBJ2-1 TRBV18 CASSSRAGEGQFF
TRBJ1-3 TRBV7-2 CASSLEAGATIYF
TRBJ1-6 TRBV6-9 CASSFDPNYNSPLHF
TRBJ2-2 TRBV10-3 CAIRGGQGNTGELFF
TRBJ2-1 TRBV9 CASSTSVERARDEQFF
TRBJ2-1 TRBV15 CATSARTGGYNEQFF
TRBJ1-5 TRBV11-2 CASSLDRDQPQHF
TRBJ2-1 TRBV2 CASSRLLSSYNEQFF
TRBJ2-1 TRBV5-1 CASSLRDRVYNEQFF
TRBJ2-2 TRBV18 CASSPPGPGELFF
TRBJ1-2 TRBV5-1 CASSLVPSKELDGYTF
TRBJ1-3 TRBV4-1 CASSQGQFSGNTIYF
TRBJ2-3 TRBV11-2 CASSLAQTSGFTDTQYF
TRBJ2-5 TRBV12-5 CASGLPYNPRAQETQYF
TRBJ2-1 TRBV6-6 CASSYSILQGSYNEQFF
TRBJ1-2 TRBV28 CASSFGWKGTNYGYTF
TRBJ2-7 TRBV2 CASSPRQWNEQYF
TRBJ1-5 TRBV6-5 CASSSGQGMFGNQPQHF
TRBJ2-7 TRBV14 CASSQGGGNEQYF
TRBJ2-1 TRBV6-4 CASSQGLEQFF
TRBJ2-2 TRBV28 CASSLRLTANTGELFF
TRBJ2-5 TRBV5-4 CASSSRDLPMGETQYF
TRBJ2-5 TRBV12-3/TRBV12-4 CATAPGVHAQETQYF
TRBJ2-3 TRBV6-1 CASRPPGSPDTQYF
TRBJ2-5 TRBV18 CASSPRVTGTETQYF
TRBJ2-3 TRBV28 CASSLLAVSTDTQYF
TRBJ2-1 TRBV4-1 CASSPRAGDYNEQFF
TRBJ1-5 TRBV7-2 CASILGGGGNQPQHF
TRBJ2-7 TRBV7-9 CASSFIGLANSYEQYF
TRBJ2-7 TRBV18 CASSPLELAYEQYF
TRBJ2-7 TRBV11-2 CASSLVPGQVTGEQYF
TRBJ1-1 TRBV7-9 CASSLAFGQNTEAFF
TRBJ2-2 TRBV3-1 CASSYRASGELFF
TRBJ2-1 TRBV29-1 CSAPVIFSLNEQFF
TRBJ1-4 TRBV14 CASSQEDRGFGKLFF
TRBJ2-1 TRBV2 CASSEGLAGEKEFF
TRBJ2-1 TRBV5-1 CASSLVENNEQFF
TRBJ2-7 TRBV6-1 CASRRQGADEQYF